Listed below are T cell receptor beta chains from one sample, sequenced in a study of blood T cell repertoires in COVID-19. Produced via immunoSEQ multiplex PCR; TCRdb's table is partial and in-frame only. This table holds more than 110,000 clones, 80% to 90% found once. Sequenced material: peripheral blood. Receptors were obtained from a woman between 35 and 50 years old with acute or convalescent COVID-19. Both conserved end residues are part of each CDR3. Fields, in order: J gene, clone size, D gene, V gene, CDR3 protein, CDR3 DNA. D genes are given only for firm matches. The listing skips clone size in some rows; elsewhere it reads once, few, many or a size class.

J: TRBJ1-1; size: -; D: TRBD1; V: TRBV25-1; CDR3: CASSDLQGGDPEAFF; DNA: TGTGCCAGCAGCGACCTACAGGGGGGAGATCCTGAAGCTTTCTTT
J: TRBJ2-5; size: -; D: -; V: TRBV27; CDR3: CASSPLRVAGQETQYF; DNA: TGTGCCAGCAGTCCTCTTAGGGTGGCGGGACAAGAGACCCAGTACTTC
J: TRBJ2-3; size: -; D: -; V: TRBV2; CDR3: CASSGAWLASGTDTQYF; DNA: TGTGCCAGCAGTGGGGCATGGCTAGCTAGCGGCACAGATACGCAGTATTTT
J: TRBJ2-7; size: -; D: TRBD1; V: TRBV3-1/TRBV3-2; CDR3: CASSSGTGPTEQYF; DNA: TGTGCCAGCAGCTCCGGGACAGGGCCTACCGAGCAGTACTTC
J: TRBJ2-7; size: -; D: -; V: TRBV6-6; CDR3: CASSHNPGEQYF; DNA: TGTGCCAGCAGTCACAACCCGGGCGAGCAGTACTTC
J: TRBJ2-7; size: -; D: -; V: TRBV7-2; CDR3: CASSLVGRATYYEQYF; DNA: TGTGCCAGCAGCTTAGTAGGCAGGGCTACCTACTACGAGCAGTACTTC
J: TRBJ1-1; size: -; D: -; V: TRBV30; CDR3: CAWEPFGGDTEAFF; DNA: TGTGCCTGGGAGCCCTTTGGGGGGGACACTGAAGCTTTCTTT
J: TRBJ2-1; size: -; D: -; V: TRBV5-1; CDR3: CASSLGGSYNEQFF; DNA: TGCGCCAGCAGCTTAGGAGGGTCCTACAATGAGCAGTTCTTC
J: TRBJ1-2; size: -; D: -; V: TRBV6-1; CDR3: CASSEARAGSGCYTF; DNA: TGTGCCAGCAGTGAAGCGCGGGCAGGTTCGGGGTGCTACACCTTC
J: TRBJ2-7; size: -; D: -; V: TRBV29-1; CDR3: CSVDVGGDYEQYF; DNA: TGCAGCGTTGATGTAGGGGGGGACTACGAGCAGTACTTC
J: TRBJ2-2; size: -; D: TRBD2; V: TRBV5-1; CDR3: CASSLDSGSSGELFF; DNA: TGCGCCAGCAGCTTGGATAGCGGGAGTTCCGGGGAGCTGTTTTTT
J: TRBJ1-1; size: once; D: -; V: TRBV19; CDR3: CASIGVGYGTEAFF; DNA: TGTGCCAGTATAGGGGTGGGGTATGGTACTGAAGCTTTCTTT
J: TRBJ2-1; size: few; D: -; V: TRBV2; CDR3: CASSGQKGPNEQFF; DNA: TGTGCCAGCAGTGGCCAGAAGGGGCCGAATGAGCAGTTCTTC
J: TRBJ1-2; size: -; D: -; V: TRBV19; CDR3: CASSRALIVANYGYTF; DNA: TGTGCCAGTAGCAGGGCGTTGATCGTAGCTAACTATGGCTACACCTTC
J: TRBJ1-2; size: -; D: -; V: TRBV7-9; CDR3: CASSSQGPGQNHGYTF; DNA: TGTGCCAGCAGCTCCCAGGGCCCTGGACAGAACCATGGCTACACCTTC
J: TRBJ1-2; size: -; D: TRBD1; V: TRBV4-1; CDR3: CASSPGGNYGYTF; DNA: TGCGCCAGCAGCCCAGGGGGAAACTATGGCTACACCTTC
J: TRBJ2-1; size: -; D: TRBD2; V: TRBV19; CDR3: CASSKSGAGVDEQFF; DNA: TGTGCCAGTAGTAAATCGGGAGCGGGAGTCGATGAGCAGTTCTTC
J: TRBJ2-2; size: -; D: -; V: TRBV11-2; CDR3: CASSPQGGSVGTGELFF; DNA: TGTGCCAGCAGCCCTCAAGGGGGTAGCGTGGGCACCGGGGAGCTGTTTTTT
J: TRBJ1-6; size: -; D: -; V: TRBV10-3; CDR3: CAISQGNSPLHF; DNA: TGTGCCATCAGCCAGGGCAATTCACCCCTCCACTTT
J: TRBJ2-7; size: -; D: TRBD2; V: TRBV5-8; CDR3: CASSFRGGSYEQYF; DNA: TGTGCCAGCAGCTTCCGGGGGGGGTCCTACGAGCAGTACTTC